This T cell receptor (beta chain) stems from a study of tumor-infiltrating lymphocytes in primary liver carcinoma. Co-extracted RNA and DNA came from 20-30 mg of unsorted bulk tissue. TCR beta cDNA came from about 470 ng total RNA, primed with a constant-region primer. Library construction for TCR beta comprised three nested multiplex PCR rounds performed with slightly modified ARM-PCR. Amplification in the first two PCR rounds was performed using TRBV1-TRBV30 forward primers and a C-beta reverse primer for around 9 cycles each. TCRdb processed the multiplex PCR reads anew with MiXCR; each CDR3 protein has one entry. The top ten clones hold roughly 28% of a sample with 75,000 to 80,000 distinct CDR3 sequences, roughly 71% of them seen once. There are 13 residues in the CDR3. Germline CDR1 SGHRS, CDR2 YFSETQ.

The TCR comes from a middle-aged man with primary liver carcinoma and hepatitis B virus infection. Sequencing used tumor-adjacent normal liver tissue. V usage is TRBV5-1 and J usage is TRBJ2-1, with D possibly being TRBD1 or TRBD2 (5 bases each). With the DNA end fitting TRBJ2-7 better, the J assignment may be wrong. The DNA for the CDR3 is TGCGCCAGCAGCGCTTACGGGACCAATGAGCAGTACTTC. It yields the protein CASSAYGTNEQYF.